Included here is one TCR beta chain sequence, with context. Only in-frame clones appear in the TCRdb table, and some are missing; sequencing was by immunoSEQ multiplex PCR. The table has around 85,000 clones, around 90% seen once. This CDR3 is built from 15 residues. Germline V gene data show CDR1 as SGHKS and CDR2 as YYEKEE (reference sequence). J was trimmed by 2 bases and V by 1 base; bases with no gene match: 5. This specimen comes from a study of T cell changes during pregnancy in multiple sclerosis. The receptor was isolated from a female donor in good health, serving as a control in a pregnancy study. Some clones in this sample may be carry-over from other donors' samples. This sample comprised PBMCs, obtained in the first trimester of pregnancy. The rearrangement joins TRBV5-5 to TRBJ2-7; 8 bases are a match to TRBD2. The DNA for the CDR3 is TGTGCCAGCAGCTTGTTCGGGAGGGCCCCCTACGAGCAGTACTTC. It translates to CASSLFGRAPYEQYF.